A selection of T cell receptor beta chains follows, all from one sample in a study of T cells in Graves' hyperthyroidism and ophthalmopathy. MiXCR, applied by TCRdb to the multiplex PCR reads, yields one record per CDR3 protein. This table has under 700,000 distinct CDR3 sequences, about 45% appearing once. Sequenced: peripheral blood or thyroid tissue (not recorded which). These receptors all stem from a woman aged 18-35 years with Graves' hyperthyroidism. Both conserved end residues are part of each CDR3. A D gene is named only where the DNA matches it firmly. For some rows the clone size is stated as once, few or many, or as a class when expanded; others skip it.

>TRBJ2-5|TRBV29-1|many|-
TGCAGCCATGACGCCGGAGACCTTGAGACCCAGTACTTC
CSHDAGDLETQYF
>TRBJ2-7|TRBV24-1|many|TRBD2
TGTGCCACCAGTGATAGCGGGAGGTCCGAGCAGTACTTC
CATSDSGRSEQYF
>TRBJ2-5|TRBV24-1|many|-
TGTGCCACTCGAGTCTCGGGGTCTCGGGAGACCCAGTACTTC
CATRVSGSRETQYF
>TRBJ1-5|TRBV19|few|-
TGTGCCAGTAGTATCCCCCTTAGGGGGAGCCAGCCCCAGCATTTT
CASSIPLRGSQPQHF
>TRBJ1-5|TRBV20-1|few|-
TGCAGCGCGCAGGAGGTCCATAGCAATCAGCCCCAGCATTTT
CSAQEVHSNQPQHF
>TRBJ2-7|TRBV7-2|-|-
TGTGCCAGCAGCCCTTCTTACGGAACCTACGAGCAGTACTTC
CASSPSYGTYEQYF
>TRBJ1-2|TRBV7-2|-|TRBD1
TGTGCCAGCAGCATGACAGGGTATGGCTACACCTTC
CASSMTGYGYTF
>TRBJ1-2|TRBV19|many|-
TGTGCCAGTAGTACATGGACAGAAGGTGGCTACACCTTC
CASSTWTEGGYTF
>TRBJ1-1|TRBV7-2|few|-
TGTGCCAGCAGCTCCCCAAAGTGGGACACTGAAGCTTTCTTT
CASSSPKWDTEAFF
>TRBJ2-2|TRBV11-1|-|TRBD1
TGTGCCAGCAGGGGACAGACAACTTTACGCACCGGGGAGCTGTTTTTT
CASRGQTTLRTGELFF
>TRBJ2-1|TRBV24-1|once|-
TGTGCCACCAGTGAGGCATGGGAGCAGTTCTTC
CATSEAWEQFF
>TRBJ2-2|TRBV10-3|-|-
TGTGCCATCAGGGCAGCCGCGAACACCGGGGAGCTGTTTTTT
CAIRAAANTGELFF
>TRBJ2-7|TRBV5-1|few|TRBD2
TGCGCCAGCCGGGAGGGAGCCGAGCAGTACTTC
CASREGAEQYF
>TRBJ1-3|TRBV15|many|-
TGTGCCACCAGCCCCGGTGGGGTTTCCATATATTTT
CATSPGGVSIYF